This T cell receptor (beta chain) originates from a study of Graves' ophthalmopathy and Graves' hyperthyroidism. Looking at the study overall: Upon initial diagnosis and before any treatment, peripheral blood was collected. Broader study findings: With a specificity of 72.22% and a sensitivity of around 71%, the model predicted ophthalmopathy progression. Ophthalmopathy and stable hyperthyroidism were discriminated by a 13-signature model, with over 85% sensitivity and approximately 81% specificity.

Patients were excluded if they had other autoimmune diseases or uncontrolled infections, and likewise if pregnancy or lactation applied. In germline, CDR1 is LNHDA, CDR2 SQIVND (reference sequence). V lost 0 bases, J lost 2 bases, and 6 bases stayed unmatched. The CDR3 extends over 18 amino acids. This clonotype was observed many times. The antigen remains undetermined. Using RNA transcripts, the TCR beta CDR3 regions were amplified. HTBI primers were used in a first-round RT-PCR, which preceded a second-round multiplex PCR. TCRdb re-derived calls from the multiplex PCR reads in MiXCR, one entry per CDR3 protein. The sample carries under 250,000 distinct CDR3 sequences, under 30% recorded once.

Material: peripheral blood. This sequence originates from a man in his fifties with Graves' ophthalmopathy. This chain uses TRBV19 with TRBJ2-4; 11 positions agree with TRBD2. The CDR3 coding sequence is TGTGCCAGTAGTATAGATCGTACTAGCGGGAGCTCCAAAAACATTCAGTACTTC. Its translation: CASSIDRTSGSSKNIQYF.